This TCR beta chain comes out of a study of Graves' ophthalmopathy and Graves' hyperthyroidism (dated by TCRdb to the late 2010s). Broadly, across the study: Peripheral blood samples were taken at the time of initial diagnosis, before any treatment was given. To tell Graves' ophthalmopathy apart from Graves' hyperthyroidism, and to predict which patients would progress to ophthalmopathy, the study relied on TCR beta repertoire signatures. In total, around 140 blood samples were TCR-sequenced: 40 to 45 ophthalmopathy, under 80 hyperthyroidism and approximately 17 hyperthyroidism-to-ophthalmopathy patients. To explore V-J signatures distinguishing ophthalmopathy from hyperthyroidism, a discovery set of about 99 patients (roughly 45 ophthalmopathy, over 55 stable hyperthyroidism) was enrolled. The independent validation cohort included 18 to 20 hyperthyroidism patients plus 17 patients who later progressed from hyperthyroidism to ophthalmopathy. In 6 or 7 hyperthyroidism patients, T-cell repertoires of thyroid tissue and blood were compared. After sampling, hyperthyroidism patients received methimazole starting at 30 mg daily, and ophthalmopathy patients received high-dose intravenous methylprednisolone.

According to the germline V gene, CDR1 reads SNHLY and CDR2 reads FYNNEI. The CDR3 numbers 13 residues from cysteine through phenylalanine. Only CDR3 DNA remains: 39 bases, in frame from the first base. A note on this clonotype: Its specific antigen is unknown. The junction shows a germline mismatch at one end, possibly a read error.

Patients with ophthalmopathy had moderately to severely active disease, with a Clinical Activity Score of 3 or more, a NOSPECS grade of 4 or more, and a disease duration of less than 3 months. Anyone with other autoimmune diseases, uncontrolled infections, pregnancy or lactation was excluded from the study. Diagnosis was based on clinical symptoms, serum thyroxine, TRAb, thyroid ultrasound and orbital computed tomography. Ficoll-Paque density gradient centrifugation was used to isolate PBMCs from 9.5 to 10 ml of fresh peripheral blood. Total RNA was extracted using Trizol reagent, and RNA quality was checked on an Agilent 2100 Bioanalyzer. For repertoire sequencing, TCR beta CDR3 regions were amplified from RNA transcripts. The first round was an RT-PCR using HTBI primers with the Qiagen OneStep RT-PCR kit, and this first round was followed by a second-round multiplex PCR, then size selection and purification. The libraries underwent paired-end sequencing with 100 bp reads on an Illumina HiSeq2000. The published analysis was carried out like this. SOAPnuke was used to process the reads, throwing out any read that had adapters, had uncalled bases, had a mean Phred below 15, or lacked an exact constant-primer or identifier match. COPE v1.2.5 was used to merge high-quality paired reads. Clonotypes were defined as unique nucleotide sequences and were aligned to IMGT TRB V, D and J references using MiTCR v1.1. The analysis was limited to V-J combinations with a frequency above 0.0001, which together covered over 99% of the repertoires. A TCR clonal expansion and chaos score per V-J combination was defined as the ratio of F50 clonal expansion to chaos observed in the TCRdist matrix. Welch's t-statistics and random forest were used to reduce the features to about a dozen V-J combinations, which were then used as input to a naive Bayes classifier. The Morisita-Horn index was used to measure how similar the thyroid and blood repertoires were. TCRdb reprocessing: public reads trimmed at Q25 with fastp, clones called with MiXCR, in-frame beta chains kept. Rows with a matching CDR3 protein are joined into one entry that keeps the most common DNA and genes. TCRdb's processing, not the study's, gives the V and J calls here. The sample table contains 650,000 to 900,000 distinct CDR3 sequences; only one count was recorded for roughly 40% of them. The ten top clones hold approximately 46% of the sample.

General conclusions and limits of the study: In validation, the model predicted ophthalmopathy progression with about 71% sensitivity and roughly 78% specificity; roughly eleven predicted patients were CT-confirmed with GO in a median of around 6.5 months. Ophthalmopathy was separated from stable hyperthyroidism by the 13-signature model with about 89% sensitivity and about 81% specificity in cross-validation and with 80%/75% in the test set. Among expanded thyroid clonotypes with frequency above 0.001, most also showed up in blood, which suggests that blood repertoires may reflect the thyroid immune response. Sample size was not statistically predetermined, and group allocation was not concealed from the investigators.

The sequence joins TRBV2 to TRBJ2-7, with the D call tentatively TRBD1 or TRBD2, each fitting 5 bases. The sequence came from an adult man with Graves' ophthalmopathy. The material sequenced was peripheral blood. At the DNA level, the sequence is TGTGCCAGCTTACCGGGGCGGACCTACGAGCGGTACTTC. The encoded protein is CASLPGRTYERYF.